The 19 T cell receptor beta chains reported below all come from one sample, sequenced in a study of cytomegalovirus exposure and HLA in healthy donors. The method was immunoSEQ multiplex PCR; TCRdb's version includes in-frame clones alone and lacks a portion of them. Among approximately 58,000 clones listed, over 75% were seen once. Sequencing was done on a sample of PBMCs. These receptors were obtained from a woman aged 25-40 years in good health and CMV-seronegative.

V gene TRBV11-3 combines with J gene TRBJ2-3, with D possibly matching TRBD2 (5 bases). The germline gives CDR1 SGHNT, CDR2 YENEEA. The V end lost 1 base, the J end lost 2 bases, and 7 bases lay between the germline ends. The CDR3 covers 14 residues. Here the CDR3 reads CASSLAAATDTQYF. The CDR3 nucleotides read TGTGCCAGCAGCTTAGCAGCGGCCACAGATACGCAGTATTTT.

This clone occurred once. This chain joins TRBV30 and TRBJ1-1; 7 bases match TRBD1. V lost 5 bases, J lost 0 bases, and 6 bases stayed unmatched. Germline CDR1 is GTSNPN and CDR2 is SVGIG (reference sequence). The CDR3 is 14 residues long. The CDR3 nucleotides are TGTGCCTGGGGGGGGACAGTCATGAACACTGAAGCTTTCTTT. Encoded protein: CAWGGTVMNTEAFF.

This chain connects TRBV28 to TRBJ2-5, with D unclear. From germline, CDR1 is MDHEN and CDR2 SYDVKM. This CDR3 is built from 14 residues. The V end was cut by 3 bases, the J end by 5 bases, with 13 bases between. CDR3 residues: CASSFGPALETQYF. The CDR3 coding sequence is TGTGCCAGCAGTTTCGGTCCTGCCCTTGAGACCCAGTACTTC.

The chain employs TRBV19 and TRBJ2-7; the D gene is possibly TRBD2 (6 bases). The CDR3 totals 14 residues. The germline V gene has CDR1 LNHDA and CDR2 SQIVND (reference sequence). Trimming removed 11 bases at V and 4 bases at J, with 21 bases between. The CDR3 region has the DNA TGTGCCCAGTATTTTGCGGGGTACTTTTACGAGCAGTACTTC. Its protein is CAQYFAGYFYEQYF. The entire variable domain, with the rest obtained from reference TRBV19 and TRBJ2-7, is as follows: DGGITQSPKYLFRKEGQNVTLSCEQNLNHDAMYWYRQDPGQGLRLIYYSQIVNDFQKGDIAEGYSVSREKKESFPLTVTSAQKNPTAFYLCAQYFAGYFYEQYFGPGTRLTVT.

The rearrangement uses TRBV27 and TRBJ2-7; perhaps TRBD2 as D (6 bases). CDR1 and CDR2 (germline): MNHEY, SMNVEV (reference sequence). V lost 3 bases to trimming and J lost 2 bases, with 11 bases between them. The CDR3 totals 14 residues. CDR3 DNA: TGTGCCAGCAGTTTCGGGACTGGGACCTACGAGCAGTACTTC. It codes for CASSFGTGTYEQYF.

In nucleotides, the CDR3 is TGTGCCTGGAGTCCCGGGACAGGGGCCCATGAAAAACTGTTTTTT. Translated, it gives CAWSPGTGAHEKLFF. The rearrangement links TRBV30 to TRBJ1-4; 10 bases are a match to TRBD1. Germline loops: CDR1 GTSNPN, CDR2 SVGIG (reference sequence). Trimming removed 2 bases from V and 6 bases from J; junction bases left unmatched: 6. The CDR3 spans 15 residues.

V gene TRBV29-1 combines with J gene TRBJ1-2, with D hard to call. CDR3 length: 12 amino acids. Germline CDR1 and CDR2: SQVTM and ANQGSEA. Trimming cost V 2 bases and J 4 bases, with 8 bases left between them. The CDR3 DNA reads as TGCAGCGTTGAACCGGGATCCTATGGCTACACCTTC. Its protein is CSVEPGSYGYTF.

The chain employs TRBV15 and TRBJ2-7; no clear D gene. The CDR3 spans 16 residues. Trimming took 0 bases from V and 4 from J, leaving 16 bases between them. The V gene's germline CDR1 is LNHNV and CDR2 YYDKDF (reference sequence). The CDR3 region is CATSRDVMGRKYEQYF. In nucleotides, the CDR3 is TGTGCCACCAGCAGAGATGTAATGGGCAGAAAGTACGAGCAGTACTTC.

The chain joins TRBV5-1 to TRBJ2-1; 7 nucleotides match TRBD2. V shed 0 bases and J 3 bases; nucleotides not matched to a gene: 6. CDR3 length equals 16 residues. CDR1 is SGHRS, CDR2 YFSETQ, per germline. The CDR3 sequence: CASSLVSGTNYNEQFF. In nucleotides, the CDR3 is TGCGCCAGCAGCTTGGTGAGCGGGACGAACTACAATGAGCAGTTCTTC. The variable domain in full, with the rest retrieved from reference TRBV5-1 and TRBJ2-1, is KAGVTQTPRYLIKTRGQQVTLSCSPISGHRSVSWYQQTPGQGLQFLFEYFSETQRNKGNFPGRFSGRQFSNSRSEMNVSTLELGDSALYLCASSLVSGTNYNEQFFGPGTRLTVL.

This chain uses TRBV6-1 with TRBJ2-7, with 10 nucleotides matching TRBD2. The CDR3 sequence is 19 residues long. V lost 2 bases and J lost 5; bases outside the gene matches: 18. The germline V gene encodes CDR1 MNHNS and CDR2 SASEGT. The DNA for the CDR3 is TGTGCCAGCAGTGAATTCAGCGGGAGGGCCTATTTTACATCCCACGAGCAGTACTTC. Encoded protein: CASSEFSGRAYFTSHEQYF.

The rearrangement uses TRBV5-6 and TRBJ2-7; no clear D gene. Germline lookup yields CDR1 SGHDT and CDR2 YYEEEE. The CDR3 is made up of 12 amino acids. Trimming pared 3 bases from V and 6 bases from J, leaving 10 bases between. For the CDR3, the DNA is TGTGCCAGCAGCTCTCTGGGCCGCGAGCAGTACTTC. Translation: CASSSLGREQYF.

This chain links TRBV19 with TRBJ2-5, with 14 nucleotides matching TRBD2. The trim removed 7 bases at V and 5 bases at J, leaving 9 bases unmatched. Germline-derived CDR1 and CDR2 are LNHDA and SQIVND (reference sequence). The CDR3 loop spans 16 amino acids. CDR3 protein: CASTIGTSGSLETQYF. The DNA for the CDR3 is TGTGCCAGTACCATCGGGACTAGCGGGAGTTTGGAGACCCAGTACTTC.

The genes are TRBV19 and TRBJ1-1; 8 bases agree with TRBD1. The CDR3 extends over 13 amino acids. V trimming: 6 bases; J trimming: 1 base; junction bases outside the gene matches: 1. The germline CDR1 and CDR2 sequences are LNHDA and SQIVND (reference sequence). CDR3 loop: CASRDRENTEAFF. The CDR3 DNA reads as TGTGCCAGTAGGGACAGGGAGAACACTGAAGCTTTCTTT.

This rearrangement joins TRBV14 to TRBJ2-1; 9 nucleotides align to TRBD2. V shed 2 bases, J shed 8 bases, and the junction held 10 bases outside the gene matches. There are 16 residues in the CDR3. Looked up from germline, CDR1 is SGHDN and CDR2 is FVKESK. Here the CDR3 reads CASSQYGGRAADEQFF. CDR3 in DNA: TGTGCCAGCAGCCAATACGGCGGGAGGGCCGCGGATGAGCAGTTCTTC.

V and J are TRBV14 and TRBJ2-1; 9 nucleotides align to TRBD2. The length of the CDR3 is 17 residues. The germline CDR1 and CDR2 sequences are SGHDN and FVKESK. J was trimmed by 6 bases and V by 0 bases; bases with no gene match: 9. DNA of the CDR3: TGTGCCAGCAGCCAAGAAGTTGGGTTAGCGGGAGCCAATGAGCAGTTCTTC. This gives the protein CASSQEVGLAGANEQFF.

The CDR3 sequence: CASSPGTSGGNEQFF. The CDR3, as DNA: TGTGCCAGCAGTCCAGGGACTAGCGGAGGAAATGAGCAGTTCTTC. The J gene is TRBJ2-1, the V gene TRBV27; 11 nucleotides match TRBD2. Germline V gene sequence: CDR1 MNHEY, CDR2 SMNVEV (reference sequence). The CDR3 runs to 15 residues. V trimming: 5 bases; J trimming: 7 bases; junction bases outside the gene matches: 7.

CDR3 nucleotide sequence: TGTGCCAGCAGTCCTCCCGTAAGGGGGCGCGGTGGCTACACCTTC. Amino acid sequence: CASSPPVRGRGGYTF. J is TRBJ1-2 and V is TRBV28, with 7 bases identical to TRBD1. V shed 5 bases, J shed 7 bases, and the junction held 13 bases outside the gene matches. The CDR3 contains 15 residues. The germline gives CDR1 MDHEN, CDR2 SYDVKM.

This chain connects TRBV9 to TRBJ2-1; TRBD2 might be the D (6 bases). The germline V gene has CDR1 SGDLS and CDR2 YYNGEE. V dropped 0 bases and J dropped 1 base, with 14 bases sitting between them. This CDR3 contains 17 residues. The DNA of the CDR3 is TGTGCCAGCAGCGTAGCGGTAGCGGCATTATCCTACAATGAGCAGTTCTTC. Its protein product is CASSVAVAALSYNEQFF.

The V call is TRBV5-1, the J call TRBJ1-5; 9 bases match TRBD1. Germline CDR1 SGHRS, CDR2 YFSETQ. The CDR3 runs 20 residues. V dropped 4 bases and J dropped 0; count of bases not matched to a gene: 17. DNA of the CDR3: TGCGCCAGCAGCGCGAGGGGGACAGGGTTCGCCGTTTATAGCAATCAGCCCCAGCATTTT. It codes for CASSARGTGFAVYSNQPQHF.